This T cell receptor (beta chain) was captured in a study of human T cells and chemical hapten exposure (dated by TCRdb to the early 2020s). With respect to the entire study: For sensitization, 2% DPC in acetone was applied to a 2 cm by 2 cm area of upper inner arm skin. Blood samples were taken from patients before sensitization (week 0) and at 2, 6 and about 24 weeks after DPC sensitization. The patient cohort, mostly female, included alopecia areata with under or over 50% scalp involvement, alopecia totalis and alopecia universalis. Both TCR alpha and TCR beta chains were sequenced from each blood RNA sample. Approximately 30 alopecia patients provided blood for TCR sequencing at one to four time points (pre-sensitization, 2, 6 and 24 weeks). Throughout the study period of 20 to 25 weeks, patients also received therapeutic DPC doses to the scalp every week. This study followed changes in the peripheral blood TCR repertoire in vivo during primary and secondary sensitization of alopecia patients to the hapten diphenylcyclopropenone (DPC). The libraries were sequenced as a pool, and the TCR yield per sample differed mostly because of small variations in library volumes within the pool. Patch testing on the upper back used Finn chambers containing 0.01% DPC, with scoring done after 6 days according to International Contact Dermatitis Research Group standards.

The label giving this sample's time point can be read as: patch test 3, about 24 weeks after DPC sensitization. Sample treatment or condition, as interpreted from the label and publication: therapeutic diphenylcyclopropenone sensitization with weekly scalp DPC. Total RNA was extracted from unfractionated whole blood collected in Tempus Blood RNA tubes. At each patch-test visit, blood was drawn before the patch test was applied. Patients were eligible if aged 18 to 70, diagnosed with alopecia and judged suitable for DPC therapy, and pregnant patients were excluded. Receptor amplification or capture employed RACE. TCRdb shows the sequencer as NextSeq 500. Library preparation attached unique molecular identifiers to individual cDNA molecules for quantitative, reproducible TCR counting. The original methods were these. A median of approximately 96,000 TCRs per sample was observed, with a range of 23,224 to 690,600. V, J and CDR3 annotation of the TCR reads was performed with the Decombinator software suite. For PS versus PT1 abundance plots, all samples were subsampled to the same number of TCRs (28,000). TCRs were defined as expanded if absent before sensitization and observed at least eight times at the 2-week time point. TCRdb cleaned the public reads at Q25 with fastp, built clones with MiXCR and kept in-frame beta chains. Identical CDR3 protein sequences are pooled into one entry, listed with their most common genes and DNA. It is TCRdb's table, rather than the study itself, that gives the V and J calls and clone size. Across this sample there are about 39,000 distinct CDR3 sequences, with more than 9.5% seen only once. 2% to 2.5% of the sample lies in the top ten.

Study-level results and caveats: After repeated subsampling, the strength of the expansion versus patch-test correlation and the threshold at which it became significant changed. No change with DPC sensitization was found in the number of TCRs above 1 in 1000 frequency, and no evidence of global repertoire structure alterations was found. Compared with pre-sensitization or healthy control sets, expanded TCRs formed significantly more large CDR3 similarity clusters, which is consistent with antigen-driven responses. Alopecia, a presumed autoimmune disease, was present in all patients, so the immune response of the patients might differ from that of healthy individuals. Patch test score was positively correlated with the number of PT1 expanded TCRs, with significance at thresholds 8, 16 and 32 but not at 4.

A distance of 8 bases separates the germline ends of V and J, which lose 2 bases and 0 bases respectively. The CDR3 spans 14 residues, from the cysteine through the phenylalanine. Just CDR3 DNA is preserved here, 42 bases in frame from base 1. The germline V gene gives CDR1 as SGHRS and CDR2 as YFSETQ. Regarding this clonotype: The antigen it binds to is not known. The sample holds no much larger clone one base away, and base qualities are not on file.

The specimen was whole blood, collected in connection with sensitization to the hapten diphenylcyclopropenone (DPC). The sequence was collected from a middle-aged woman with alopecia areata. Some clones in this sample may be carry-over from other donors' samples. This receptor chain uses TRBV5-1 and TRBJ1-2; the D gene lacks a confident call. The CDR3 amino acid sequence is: CASSLSSPNYGYTF. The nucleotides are TGCGCCAGCAGCTTATCATCTCCTAACTATGGCTACACCTTC. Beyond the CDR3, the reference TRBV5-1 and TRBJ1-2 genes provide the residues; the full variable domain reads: KAGVTQTPRYLIKTRGQQVTLSCSPISGHRSVSWYQQTPGQGLQFLFEYFSETQRNKGNFPGRFSGRQFSNSRSEMNVSTLELGDSALYLCASSLSSPNYGYTFGSGTRLTVV.